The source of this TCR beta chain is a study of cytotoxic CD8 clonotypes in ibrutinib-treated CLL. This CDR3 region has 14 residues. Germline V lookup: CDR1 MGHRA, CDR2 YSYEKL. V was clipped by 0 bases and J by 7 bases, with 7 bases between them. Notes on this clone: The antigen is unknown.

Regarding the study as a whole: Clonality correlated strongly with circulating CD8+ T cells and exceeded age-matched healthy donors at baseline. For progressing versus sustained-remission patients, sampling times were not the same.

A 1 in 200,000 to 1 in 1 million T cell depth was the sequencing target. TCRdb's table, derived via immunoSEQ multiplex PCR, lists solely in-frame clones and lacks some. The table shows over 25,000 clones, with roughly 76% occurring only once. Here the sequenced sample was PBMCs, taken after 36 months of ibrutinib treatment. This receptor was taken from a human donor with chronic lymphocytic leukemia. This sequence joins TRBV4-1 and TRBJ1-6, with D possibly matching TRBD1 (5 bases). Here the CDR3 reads CASSQDQGNSPLHF. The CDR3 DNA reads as TGCGCCAGCAGCCAAGATCAGGGAAATTCACCCCTCCACTTT.